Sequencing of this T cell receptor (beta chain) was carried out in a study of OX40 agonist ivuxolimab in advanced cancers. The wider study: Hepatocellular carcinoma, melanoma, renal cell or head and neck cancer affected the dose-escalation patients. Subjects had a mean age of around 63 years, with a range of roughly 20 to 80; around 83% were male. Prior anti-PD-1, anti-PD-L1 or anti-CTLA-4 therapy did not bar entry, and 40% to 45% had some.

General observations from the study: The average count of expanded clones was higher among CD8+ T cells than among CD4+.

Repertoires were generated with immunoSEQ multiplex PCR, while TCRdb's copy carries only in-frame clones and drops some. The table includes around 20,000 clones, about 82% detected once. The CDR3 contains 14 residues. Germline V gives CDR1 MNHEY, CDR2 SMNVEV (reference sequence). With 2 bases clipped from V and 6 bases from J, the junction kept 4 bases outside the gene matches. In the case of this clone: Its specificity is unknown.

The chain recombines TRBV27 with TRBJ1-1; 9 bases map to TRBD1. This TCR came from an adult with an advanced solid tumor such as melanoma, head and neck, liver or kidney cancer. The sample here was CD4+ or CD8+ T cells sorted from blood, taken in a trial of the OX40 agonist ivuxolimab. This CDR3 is CASSLDRGYPEAFF. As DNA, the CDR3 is TGTGCCAGCAGTTTAGACAGGGGGTATCCTGAAGCTTTCTTT.